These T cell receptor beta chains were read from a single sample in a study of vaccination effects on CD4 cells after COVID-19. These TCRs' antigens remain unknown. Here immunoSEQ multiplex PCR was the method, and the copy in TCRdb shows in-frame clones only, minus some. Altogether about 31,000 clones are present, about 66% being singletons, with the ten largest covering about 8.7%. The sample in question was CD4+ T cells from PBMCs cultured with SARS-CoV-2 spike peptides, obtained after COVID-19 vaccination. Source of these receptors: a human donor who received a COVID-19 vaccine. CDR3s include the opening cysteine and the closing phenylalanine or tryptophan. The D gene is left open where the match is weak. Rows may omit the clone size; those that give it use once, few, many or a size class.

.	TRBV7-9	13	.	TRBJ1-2	CASLPSANYGYTF	TGTGCCAGCTTACCGTCCGCTAACTATGGCTACACCTTC
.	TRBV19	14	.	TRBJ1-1	CASSFARANTEAFF	TGTGCCAGTAGTTTCGCGCGGGCGAACACTGAAGCTTTCTTT
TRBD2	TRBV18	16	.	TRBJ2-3	CASSPTKRDGTDTQYF	TGTGCCAGCTCACCTACTAAGCGGGACGGCACAGATACGCAGTATTTT
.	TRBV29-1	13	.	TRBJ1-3	CSVEVPAGNTIYF	TGCAGCGTTGAAGTGCCAGCTGGAAACACCATATATTTT
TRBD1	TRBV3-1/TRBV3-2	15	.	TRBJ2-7	CASSQGGQGIYEQYF	TGTGCCAGCAGCCAGGGGGGACAGGGGATCTACGAGCAGTACTTC
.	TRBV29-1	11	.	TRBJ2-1	CSGAGAGEQFF	TGCAGCGGGGCCGGGGCGGGGGAGCAGTTCTTC
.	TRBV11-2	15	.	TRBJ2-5	CASSLIADRKETQYF	TGTGCCAGCAGCTTAATCGCGGATAGAAAAGAGACCCAGTACTTC
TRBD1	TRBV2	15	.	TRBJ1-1	CATQGGTGSPTEAFF	TGTGCCACCCAGGGGGGGACAGGGTCTCCCACTGAAGCTTTCTTT
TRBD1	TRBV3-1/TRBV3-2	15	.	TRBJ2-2	CASSQGQGHTGELFF	TGTGCCAGCAGCCAGGGACAGGGCCACACCGGGGAGCTGTTTTTT
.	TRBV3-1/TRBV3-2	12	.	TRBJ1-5	CASSQSNQPQHF	TGTGCCAGCAGCCAGTCTAACCAGCCCCAGCATTTT
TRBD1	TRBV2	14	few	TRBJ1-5	CASRPGTGSQPQHF	TGTGCCAGCAGACCCGGGACAGGCTCTCAGCCCCAGCATTTT
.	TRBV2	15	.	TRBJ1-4	CASSGLGGTNEKLFF	TGTGCCAGCAGTGGCTTGGGAGGGACTAATGAAAAACTGTTTTTT
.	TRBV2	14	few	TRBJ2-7	CASSVQQGTYEQYF	TGTGCCAGCAGTGTTCAACAGGGCACCTACGAGCAGTACTTC
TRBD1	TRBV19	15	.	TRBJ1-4	CASTLNYRGGEKLFF	TGTGCCAGTACACTTAATTACAGGGGAGGGGAAAAACTGTTTTTT
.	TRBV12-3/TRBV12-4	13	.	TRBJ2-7	CASSLPGAYEQYF	TGTGCCAGCAGTTTACCTGGAGCCTACGAGCAGTACTTC
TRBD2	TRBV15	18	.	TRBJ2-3	CATSRRGVAGGNTDTQYF	TGTGCCACCAGCAGGAGGGGTGTAGCGGGAGGGAACACAGATACGCAGTATTTT
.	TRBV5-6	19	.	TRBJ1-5	CASSSFALGTPKDNQPQHF	TGTGCCAGCAGCTCATTTGCGCTAGGGACACCGAAAGACAATCAGCCCCAGCATTTT
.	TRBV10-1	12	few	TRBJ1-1	CASSETTTEAFF	TGCGCCAGCAGTGAAACGACCACTGAAGCTTTCTTT
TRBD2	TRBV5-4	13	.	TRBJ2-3	CASRPGLADTQYF	TGTGCCAGCAGACCAGGACTAGCGGATACGCAGTATTTT
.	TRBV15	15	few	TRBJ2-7	CATSRSMMGQIEQYF	TGTGCCACCAGCAGGTCTATGATGGGGCAGATCGAGCAGTACTTC
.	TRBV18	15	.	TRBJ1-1	CASAKGDRMNTEAFF	TGTGCCAGCGCGAAGGGGGATCGAATGAACACTGAAGCTTTCTTT
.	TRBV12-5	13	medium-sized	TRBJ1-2	CASGFGRGDGYTF	TGTGCTAGTGGTTTTGGCCGTGGGGATGGCTACACCTTC
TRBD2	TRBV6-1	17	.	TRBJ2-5	CASSEPTLAAGQETQYF	TGTGCCAGCAGTGAACCGACACTAGCGGCTGGACAAGAGACCCAGTACTTC
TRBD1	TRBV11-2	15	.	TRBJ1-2	CASSPRTGAGYGYTF	TGTGCCAGCAGCCCCCGGACAGGGGCGGGCTATGGCTACACCTTC
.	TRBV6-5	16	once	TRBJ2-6	CASSSPGETGANVLTF	TGTGCCAGCAGTTCCCCGGGAGAGACTGGGGCCAACGTCCTGACTTTC
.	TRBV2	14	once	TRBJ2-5	CASPRGPLQETQYF	TGTGCCAGCCCCCGGGGCCCATTACAAGAGACCCAGTACTTC
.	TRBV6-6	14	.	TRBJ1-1	CASSPGSVNTEAFF	TGTGCCAGCAGTCCAGGGTCCGTCAACACTGAAGCTTTCTTT
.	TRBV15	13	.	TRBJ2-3	CATSRDLAGLRYF	TGTGCCACCAGCAGAGATCTCGCGGGGTTGCGGTATTTT
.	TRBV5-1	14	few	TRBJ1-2	CASSLEGDVSGYTF	TGCGCCAGCAGCTTGGAGGGCGATGTGAGTGGCTACACCTTC
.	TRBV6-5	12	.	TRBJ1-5	CASRGQNQPQHF	TGTGCCAGCAGAGGACAGAATCAGCCCCAGCATTTT
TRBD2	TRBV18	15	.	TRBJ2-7	CASSASGGSSYEQYF	TGTGCCAGCTCGGCTAGCGGGGGGAGCTCCTACGAGCAGTACTTC
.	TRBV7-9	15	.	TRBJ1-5	CASSLKGGGNQPQHF	TGTGCCAGCAGCTTAAAAGGCGGGGGCAATCAGCCCCAGCATTTT
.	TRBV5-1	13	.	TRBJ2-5	CASSFGDPETQYF	TGCGCCAGCAGCTTCGGAGATCCCGAGACCCAGTACTTC
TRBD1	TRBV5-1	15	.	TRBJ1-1	CASSSRQGLYTEAFF	TGCGCCAGCAGCTCAAGACAGGGTTTGTACACTGAAGCTTTCTTT
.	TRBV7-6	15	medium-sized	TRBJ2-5	CASSPTGVGGETQYF	TGTGCCAGCAGTCCGACAGGTGTCGGCGGGGAGACCCAGTACTTC
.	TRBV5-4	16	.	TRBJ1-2	CASRNTPALAGYGYTF	TGTGCCAGCAGAAACACGCCAGCGTTGGCGGGCTATGGCTACACCTTC
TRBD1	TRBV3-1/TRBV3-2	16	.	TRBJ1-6	CASSQAGTGSNSPLHF	TGTGCCAGCAGCCAAGCGGGGACAGGGAGTAATTCACCCCTCCACTTT